These 29 T cell receptor beta chains share one sample of origin, sequenced in a study of human T cells and chemical hapten exposure. TCRdb re-called the RACE reads with MiXCR, one entry per CDR3 protein. This table has 280,000 or so distinct CDR3 sequences, around 7% appearing once. As for time point: pre-sensitization, week 0. As to treatment: therapeutic diphenylcyclopropenone sensitization with weekly scalp DPC. The specimen comprised whole blood, sampled in connection with sensitization to the hapten diphenylcyclopropenone (DPC). The source of these receptors is a man in his late teens or twenties with alopecia areata. Some clones in this sample may be carry-over from other donors' samples.

This clonotype was detected a few times. The chain recombines TRBV27 with TRBJ1-1; TRBD1 aligns across 12 bases. With 3 bases clipped from V and 10 bases from J, the junction kept 6 bases outside the gene matches. Per germline, CDR1 MNHEY and CDR2 SMNVEV (reference sequence). The CDR3 consists of 14 residues. Written as DNA, the CDR3 is TGTGCCAGCAGTTTTTCCCGGGACAGGGGGCGAGCTTTCTTT. This sequence encodes CASSFSRDRGRAFF.

A few counts support this clonotype. The rearrangement links TRBV7-9 to TRBJ1-2; 10 bases line up with TRBD1. Germline V gene lookup returns CDR1 SEHNR and CDR2 FQNEAQ (reference sequence). V lost 0 bases and J lost 0; bases outside the gene matches: 4. This CDR3 spans 17 amino acids. CDR3 bases: TGTGCCAGCAGCTTAGCGACAGGGGGCATCACTAACTATGGCTACACCTTC. This gives the protein CASSLATGGITNYGYTF.

The chain's CDR3 is CASSRTGYQETQYF. The DNA for the CDR3 is TGTGCCAGCAGTAGGACAGGCTACCAAGAGACCCAGTACTTC. V and J are TRBV6-1 and TRBJ2-5; 7 bases match TRBD1. Germline V gene sequence: CDR1 MNHNS, CDR2 SASEGT. V was pared by 5 bases and J by 0 bases, with 3 bases of the junction left unmatched. The CDR3 extends over 14 amino acids.

This clonotype came up many times. The gene calls are TRBV7-9 and TRBJ2-3; a possible D gene is TRBD2 (7 bases). Germline loops: CDR1 SEHNR, CDR2 FQNEAQ (reference sequence). The CDR3 has 13 residues. V was pared by 11 bases and J by 2 bases, with 14 bases between. This chain's CDR3 is CACRRGPTDTQYF. The CDR3 nucleotides are TGTGCCTGCCGGCGGGGGCCCACAGATACGCAGTATTTT.

In its sample, this clonotype was seen a few times. V is TRBV28 and J is TRBJ2-2; D unresolved. Germline-derived CDR1 and CDR2 are MDHEN and SYDVKM. The CDR3 runs 15 residues. Trimming left V 4 bases short and J 4 bases short, with 13 bases between. CDR3 region: CASSSLSAATGELFF. The CDR3 region has the DNA TGTGCCAGCAGTTCCCTGTCGGCGGCCACCGGGGAGCTGTTTTTT. The full variable domain, with the rest looked up from reference TRBV28 and TRBJ2-2, is DVKVTQSSRYLVKRTGEKVFLECVQDMDHENMFWYRQDPGLGLRLIYFSYDVKMKEKGDIPEGYSVSREKKERFSLILESASTNQTSMYLCASSSLSAATGELFFGEGSRLTVL.

This sequence joins TRBV27 and TRBJ1-1, with 7 bases lining up with TRBD1. Trimming removed 0 bases from V and 5 bases from J; junction bases left unmatched: 3. The CDR3 covers 14 residues. Germline CDR1 and CDR2: MNHEY and SMNVEV (reference sequence). The CDR3 here is CASSLSSGGTEAFF. The CDR3 DNA reads TGTGCCAGCAGTTTATCCTCAGGGGGGACTGAAGCTTTCTTT.

This rearrangement joins TRBV6-2 or TRBV6-3 to TRBJ2-6; D may be TRBD2 (5 bases). Trimming left V 6 bases short and J 0 bases short, with 9 bases between. The germline gives CDR1 MNHEY, CDR2 SVGEGT. The CDR3 is 15 amino acids. CDR3 in amino acids: CASSPGISGANVLTF. The CDR3 DNA sequence: TGTGCCAGCAGCCCCGGGATCTCTGGGGCCAACGTCCTGACTTTC.

This clonotype was recorded a few times. The chain has TRBV6-5 and TRBJ1-4; 7 nucleotides agree with TRBD1. Germline CDR1 reads MNHEY; CDR2 reads SVGAGI. The CDR3 extends over 15 amino acids. V gave up 6 bases and J gave up 5 bases; unmatched junction bases: 9. The CDR3 is CASSATDRANEKLFF. For the CDR3, the DNA is TGTGCCAGCAGCGCGACCGACAGGGCAAATGAAAAACTGTTTTTT.

V usage is TRBV19 and J usage is TRBJ2-1, with a possible D match to TRBD2 (5 bases). Germline-derived CDR1 and CDR2 are LNHDA and SQIVND (reference sequence). The CDR3 totals 13 residues. V gave up 6 bases and J gave up 8 bases, with 14 bases separating them. CDR3 region: CASSPVGVDEQFF. The DNA of the CDR3 is TGTGCCAGTAGCCCCGTCGGGGTCGATGAGCAGTTCTTC.

The chain combines TRBV7-9 with TRBJ1-1; possibly TRBD1 for D (5 bases). Deletions cut 5 bases from V and 6 bases from J, with 10 bases between. The germline V gene has CDR1 SEHNR and CDR2 FQNEAQ (reference sequence). This CDR3 region has 12 residues. CDR3 sequence (DNA): TGTGCCAGCAGCCCTAAGGGACCTGAAGCTTTCTTT. It is translated as CASSPKGPEAFF.

This clonotype was counted between two and nine times. The J gene is TRBJ1-1, the V gene TRBV5-1; D not resolved. The V gene's germline CDR1 is SGHRS and CDR2 YFSETQ. This CDR3 spans 15 amino acids. Trimming left V 1 base short and J 1 base short, with 11 bases between. The CDR3 DNA sequence: TGCGCCAGCAGCTTGAGTGCGGACGGGAACACTGAAGCTTTCTTT. The encoded protein is CASSLSADGNTEAFF.

The V call is TRBV12-5, the J call TRBJ2-1, with 9 bases lining up with TRBD1. Germline-derived CDR1 and CDR2 are LGHNT and FRNRAP. J gave up 9 bases and V 4 bases, and 10 bases lay outside the gene matches. The CDR3 is 15 residues long. CDR3 sequence (DNA): TGTGCTAGTGGTTCCTCGGACAGGGGAGAGGGTGAGCAGTTCTTC. It encodes CASGSSDRGEGEQFF.

This clonotype was seen a handful of times. The gene calls are TRBV3-1 and TRBJ1-2; no definite D call. The CDR3 spans 14 residues. CDR1 is LGHDT and CDR2 is YNNKEL in the germline V gene (reference sequence). V dropped 3 bases and J dropped 2 bases, with 10 bases sitting between them. The CDR3 protein is CASSQRPGNYGYTF. The CDR3 DNA is TGTGCCAGCAGCCAGCGTCCGGGGAACTATGGCTACACCTTC.

This clonotype appeared a few times. The rearrangement uses TRBV24-1 and TRBJ2-1; TRBD2 agrees at 11 bases. The V and J ends lost 4 bases and 15 bases, in that order; junction bases with no gene match: 13. Germline lookup yields CDR1 KGHDR and CDR2 SFDVKD. This CDR3 comprises 15 residues. The CDR3 loop is CATSDPASSSGGLFF. The CDR3 DNA reads TGTGCCACCAGTGACCCCGCCTCGTCTAGCGGGGGGCTGTTCTTC.

The chain couples TRBV10-3 to TRBJ2-1, with D perhaps matching TRBD2 (5 bases). The ends were cut back, 10 bases at V and 0 bases at J, with 16 bases in the middle. The CDR3 covers 15 residues. CDR1 is ENHRY, CDR2 SYGVKD, per germline. The CDR3 loop reads CATQPDLNSYNEQFF. The CDR3, as DNA: TGTGCCACGCAACCGGACTTAAACTCCTACAATGAGCAGTTCTTC.

This sequence joins TRBV12-3 or TRBV12-4 and TRBJ1-1; D is unclear. The CDR3 spans 13 residues. Deletions cut 7 bases from V and 1 base from J, with 10 bases between. Here the CDR3 DNA reads TGTGCCAGCACCACCGACGGGAACACTGAAGCTTTCTTT. Translation gives CASTTDGNTEAFF.

This clonotype has a handful of counts. This rearrangement joins TRBV7-6 to TRBJ1-5; no definite D call. Germline values: CDR1 SGHVS, CDR2 FNYEAQ. The CDR3 loop spans 15 amino acids. V shed 4 bases and J shed 1 base, with 11 bases lying between them. CDR3 amino acids: CASSSSRESNQPQHF. The CDR3 nucleotides are TGTGCCAGCAGCTCAAGTAGGGAGAGCAATCAGCCCCAGCATTTT. Full variable domain (outside the CDR3, taken from reference TRBV7-6 and TRBJ1-5): GAGVSQSPRYKVTKRGQDVALRCDPISGHVSLYWYRQALGQGPEFLTYFNYEAQQDKSGLPNDRFSAERPEGSISTLTIQRTEQRDSAMYRCASSSSRESNQPQHFGDGTRLSIL.

There are a few counts of this clonotype. The J gene is TRBJ2-3, the V gene TRBV29-1; no clear D. V lost 4 bases, J lost 2 bases, and 10 bases lay in between. The CDR3 length is 13 residues. The germline V gene has CDR1 SQVTM and CDR2 ANQGSEA. The CDR3 coding sequence is TGCAGCGTTGGTTACAGTACCACAGATACGCAGTATTTT. This encodes CSVGYSTTDTQYF.

This clonotype was picked up many times. The chain has TRBV28 and TRBJ2-1; 9 nucleotides match TRBD1. The CDR3 sequence is 17 residues long. CDR1 and CDR2 (germline): MDHEN, SYDVKM. The V gene end was trimmed by 5 bases and the J gene end by 7 bases; junction bases not matched to a gene: 15. CDR3 residues: CASSGGGGQGRMNEQFF. As DNA, the CDR3 is TGTGCCAGCAGTGGGGGGGGCGGACAGGGGCGGATGAATGAGCAGTTCTTC.

This clonotype was detected a few times. The CDR3 region has the DNA TGCAGCGCCACACAGGGCTATGGCTACACCTTC. This sequence encodes CSATQGYGYTF. The chain uses TRBV29-1 and TRBJ1-2; TRBD1 is a possible D gene (6 bases). Germline V gives CDR1 SQVTM, CDR2 ANQGSEA. Trimming took 7 bases from V and 4 from J, leaving 10 bases between them. The CDR3 covers 11 residues.

This clonotype was picked up many times. The chain combines TRBV7-6 with TRBJ1-2; 8 bases agree with TRBD1. The junction had 4 bases not matched to a gene; V was cut back by 5 bases and J by 5 bases. Germline values: CDR1 SGHVS, CDR2 FNYEAQ. The CDR3 covers 13 residues. CDR3 amino acids: CASSADRAYGYTF. As DNA, the CDR3 is TGTGCCAGCAGCGCGGACAGGGCGTATGGCTACACCTTC.

The chain has TRBV6-5 and TRBJ2-4; TRBD1 or TRBD2 may be the D gene (5 bases each). There are 13 residues in the CDR3. The germline V and J ends were trimmed by 4 bases and 8 bases, with 12 bases remaining between them. Germline lookup yields CDR1 MNHEY and CDR2 SVGAGI. The CDR3 reads CASSFGRGDIQYF. The CDR3 region has the DNA TGTGCCAGCAGTTTTGGGCGAGGGGACATTCAGTACTTC.

The chain has TRBV20-1 and TRBJ1-1, with D unclear. The CDR3 is made up of 13 amino acids. Trimming removed 3 bases from V and 3 bases from J, with 11 bases in between. CDR1 and CDR2 (germline): DFQATT, SNEGSKA (reference sequence). CDR3: CSASLRGYTEAFF. CDR3 bases: TGCAGTGCTAGTTTGCGGGGTTACACTGAAGCTTTCTTT.

This clonotype was detected many times. This chain uses TRBV6-6 with TRBJ1-1, with TRBD1 as a possible D gene (5 bases). The CDR3 consists of 14 residues. The V gene's germline CDR1 is MNHNY and CDR2 SVGAGI (reference sequence). Trimming took 6 bases from V and 1 from J, leaving 12 bases between them. The CDR3 protein is CASRLQEQNTEAFF. The CDR3 nucleotides read TGTGCCAGCAGACTACAGGAACAGAACACTGAAGCTTTCTTT.

In this sample, this clonotype turned up a few times. The CDR3 DNA follows: TGTGCCAGCAGTTTTTCGAGAGGCTACACCTTC. Amino acids: CASSFSRGYTF. The gene calls are TRBV12-3 or TRBV12-4 and TRBJ1-2; D ambiguous. V lost 3 bases, J lost 8 bases, and 7 bases lay in between. The CDR3 is 11 amino acids.

The chain couples TRBV5-6 to TRBJ1-1; D perhaps matches TRBD1 (6 bases). This CDR3 region has 15 residues. Trimming pared 0 bases from V and 6 bases from J, leaving 15 bases between. Germline CDR1 SGHDT, CDR2 YYEEEE. CDR3: CASSLAVPGGAEAFF. CDR3 nucleotides: TGTGCCAGCAGCTTGGCCGTGCCCGGGGGCGCTGAAGCTTTCTTT.

This clonotype showed up many times. The rearrangement uses TRBV7-3 and TRBJ2-6; D is unresolved. The V end lost 6 bases, the J end lost 1 base, and 1 base lay between the germline ends. The germline V gene encodes CDR1 SGHTA and CDR2 FQGTGA. The CDR3 sequence is 12 residues long. CDR3 sequence: CASRSGANVLTF. The CDR3 DNA reads as TGTGCCAGCAGGTCTGGGGCCAACGTCCTGACTTTC.

This clonotype turned up a few times. The chain links TRBV6-1 to TRBJ2-7, with D maybe TRBD1 (6 bases). In germline, CDR1 is MNHNS, CDR2 SASEGT. This CDR3 comprises 16 residues. Trimming took off 5 bases at V and 0 bases at J, with 17 bases between the two ends. The CDR3 loop is CASSTQGPKSSYEQYF. The CDR3, as DNA: TGTGCCAGCAGTACACAGGGACCAAAGAGCTCCTACGAGCAGTACTTC.

CDR3 sequence reads: CASSYSGLAFF. In DNA, the CDR3 is TGTGCCAGCAGTTATTCGGGACTCGCTTTCTTT. This chain links TRBV6-6 with TRBJ1-1, with D maybe TRBD1 (5 bases). V lost 3 bases, J lost 11 bases, and 10 bases lay in between. The CDR3 is 11 residues long. Per germline, CDR1 MNHNY and CDR2 SVGAGI (reference sequence).